This T cell receptor (beta chain) came from a study of blood T cell repertoires in COVID-19. On the study more broadly: Samples of COVID-19 (acute and convalescent) were obtained from the United States, Italy and Spain.

This CDR3 contains 14 residues. Germline V gene lookup returns CDR1 SGHVS and CDR2 FQNEAQ. Trimming cost V 4 bases and J 6 bases; bases outside gene matches: 8. Authors' methods: Reference gene primer amplification gave nucleated cell count estimates. The table came from immunoSEQ multiplex PCR; TCRdb's copy has only in-frame clones and leaves some out. V, J and clone size were drawn from that table, and D and trimming were deduced from the DNA. The sample yields approximately 200,000 clones, approximately 78% seen once. Seattle's enrolled individuals joined amid active infection and were then monitored longitudinally.

The TCR originated in a woman aged 80 or older with COVID-19, enrolled during active disease. The chain couples TRBV7-8 to TRBJ2-5; 7 nucleotides agree with TRBD1. Sequencing was carried out using peripheral blood. This chain's CDR3 is CASSSNRGLQTQYF. The CDR3, as DNA: TGTGCCAGCAGCTCAAACAGGGGTCTTCAGACCCAGTACTTC.